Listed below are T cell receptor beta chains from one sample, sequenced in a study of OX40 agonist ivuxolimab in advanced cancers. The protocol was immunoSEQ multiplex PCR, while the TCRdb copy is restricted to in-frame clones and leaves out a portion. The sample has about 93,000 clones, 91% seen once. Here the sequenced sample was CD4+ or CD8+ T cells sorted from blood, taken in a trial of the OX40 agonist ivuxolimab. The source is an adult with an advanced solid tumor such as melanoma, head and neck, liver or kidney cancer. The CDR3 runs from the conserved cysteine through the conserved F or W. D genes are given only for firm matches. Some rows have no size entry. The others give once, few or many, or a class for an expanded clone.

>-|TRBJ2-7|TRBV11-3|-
CASSLDRGEQYF
TGTGCCAGCAGCTTAGACAGGGGCGAGCAGTACTTC
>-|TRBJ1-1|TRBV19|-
CASSIQGVTEAFF
TGTGCCAGTAGTATCCAGGGAGTGACTGAAGCTTTCTTT
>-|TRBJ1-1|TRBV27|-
CASSHIPGATEAFF
TGTGCCAGCAGCCACATCCCAGGGGCCACTGAAGCTTTCTTT
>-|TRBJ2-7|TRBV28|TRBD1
CASRRQGAGSYEQYF
TGTGCCAGCAGACGTCAGGGGGCTGGGTCCTACGAGCAGTACTTC
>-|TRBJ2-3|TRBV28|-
CASTDWRDTQYF
TGTGCCAGCACTGACTGGAGAGATACGCAGTATTTT
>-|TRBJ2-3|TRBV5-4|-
CASSLDWGGTPDTQYF
TGTGCCAGCAGCTTGGACTGGGGCGGGACCCCAGATACGCAGTATTTT
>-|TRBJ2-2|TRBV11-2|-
CASSSQRTNTGELFF
TGTGCCAGCAGCTCTCAGCGGACGAACACCGGGGAGCTGTTTTTT
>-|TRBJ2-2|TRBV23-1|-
CASSQFGRGTGELFF
TGCGCCAGCAGTCAATTCGGCAGGGGCACCGGGGAGCTGTTTTTT
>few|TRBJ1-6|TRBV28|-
CASRKRNSPLHF
TGTGCCAGCAGGAAACGTAATTCACCCCTCCACTTT
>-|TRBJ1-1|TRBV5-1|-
CASSAGGMTEAFF
TGCGCCAGCAGTGCGGGTGGTATGACTGAAGCTTTCTTT
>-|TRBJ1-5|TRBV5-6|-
CASSFNRFSNQPQHF
TGTGCCAGCAGCTTCAACAGATTTAGCAATCAGCCCCAGCATTTT
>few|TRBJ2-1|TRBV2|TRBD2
CASSDLLAGVGEQFF
TGTGCCAGCAGTGATTTACTAGCGGGAGTTGGTGAGCAGTTCTTC
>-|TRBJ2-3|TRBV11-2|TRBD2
CASSLMTSGRNTDTQYF
TGTGCCAGCAGCTTAATGACTAGCGGGAGAAATACAGATACGCAGTATTTT
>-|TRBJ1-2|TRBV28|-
CASSSFSGSHYGYTF
TGTGCCAGCAGTTCGTTCTCAGGCTCCCACTATGGCTACACCTTC
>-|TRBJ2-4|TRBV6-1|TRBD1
CASSEIRLGTAGAKNIQYF
TGTGCCAGCAGTGAAATAAGATTGGGGACAGCAGGAGCCAAAAACATTCAGTACTTC
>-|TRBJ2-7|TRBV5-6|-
CASSSSDRYEQYF
TGTGCCAGCAGCTCCTCAGACCGGTACGAGCAGTACTTC
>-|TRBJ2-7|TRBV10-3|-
CAIRGRLSYEQYF
TGTGCCATCAGGGGAAGACTAAGCTACGAGCAGTACTTC
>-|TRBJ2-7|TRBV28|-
CASSLGTPSYEQYF
TGTGCCAGCAGTTTAGGGACCCCCTCCTACGAGCAGTACTTC
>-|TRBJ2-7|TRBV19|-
CASSYQGAYEQYF
TGTGCCAGTAGTTACCAGGGAGCCTACGAGCAGTACTTC
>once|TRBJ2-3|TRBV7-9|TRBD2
CASSLSPGEGLDTQYF
TGTGCCAGCAGCTTATCACCGGGGGAGGGTCTAGATACGCAGTATTTT
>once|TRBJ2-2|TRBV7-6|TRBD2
CASSFSGATGELFF
TGTGCCAGCAGCTTTAGCGGGGCCACCGGGGAGCTGTTTTTT
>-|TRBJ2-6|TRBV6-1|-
CASSFTGANVLTF
TGTGCCAGCAGTTTTACTGGGGCCAACGTCCTGACTTTC
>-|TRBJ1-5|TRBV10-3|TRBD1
CAISGQGALGIQHF
TGTGCCATCAGTGGACAGGGGGCGCTGGGAATACAGCATTTT
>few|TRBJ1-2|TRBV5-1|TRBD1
CASSAGGVLYGYTF
TGCGCCAGCAGCGCAGGGGGGGTTCTCTATGGCTACACCTTC
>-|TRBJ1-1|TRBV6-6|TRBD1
CASSQGQGNTEAFF
TGTGCCAGCAGTCAGGGACAGGGGAACACTGAAGCTTTCTTT